The T cell receptor beta chain described here comes from a study of cytomegalovirus exposure and HLA in healthy donors. Study summary: Ancestry clustering placed around 80% of under 450 genotyped donors in the Caucasian-associated cluster. General study findings and limits: Reportedly, HLA-A and HLA-B alleles of most subjects were accurately predicted from TCR beta. V- and J-gene trimming of TCR beta was linked (in a later analysis) to a missense DCLRE1C variant.

The PCR employed 60 Vbeta primers together with 13 Jbeta primers. Clones were read by immunoSEQ multiplex PCR, and TCRdb kept only the in-frame ones, dropping some. There are over 150,000 clones in the sample; over 70% occur only once, and less than 4.5% lies in the top ten. On this clone itself: Antigen specificity is unknown.

The TCR sequence derives from a woman aged 60-70 years in good health and CMV-seropositive. Sequencing was carried out using PBMCs.

CDR3 nucleotide sequence: TGTGCCAGCAGCGTAGTTGGGGCTTGGGACACCGGGGAGCTGTTTTTT. Protein: CASSVVGAWDTGELFF. The chain is built from TRBV9 and TRBJ2-2, with D possibly being TRBD1 (5 bases). The CDR3 consists of 16 residues. Germline V gives CDR1 SGDLS, CDR2 YYNGEE. Trimming pared 0 bases from V and 3 bases from J, leaving 12 bases between.